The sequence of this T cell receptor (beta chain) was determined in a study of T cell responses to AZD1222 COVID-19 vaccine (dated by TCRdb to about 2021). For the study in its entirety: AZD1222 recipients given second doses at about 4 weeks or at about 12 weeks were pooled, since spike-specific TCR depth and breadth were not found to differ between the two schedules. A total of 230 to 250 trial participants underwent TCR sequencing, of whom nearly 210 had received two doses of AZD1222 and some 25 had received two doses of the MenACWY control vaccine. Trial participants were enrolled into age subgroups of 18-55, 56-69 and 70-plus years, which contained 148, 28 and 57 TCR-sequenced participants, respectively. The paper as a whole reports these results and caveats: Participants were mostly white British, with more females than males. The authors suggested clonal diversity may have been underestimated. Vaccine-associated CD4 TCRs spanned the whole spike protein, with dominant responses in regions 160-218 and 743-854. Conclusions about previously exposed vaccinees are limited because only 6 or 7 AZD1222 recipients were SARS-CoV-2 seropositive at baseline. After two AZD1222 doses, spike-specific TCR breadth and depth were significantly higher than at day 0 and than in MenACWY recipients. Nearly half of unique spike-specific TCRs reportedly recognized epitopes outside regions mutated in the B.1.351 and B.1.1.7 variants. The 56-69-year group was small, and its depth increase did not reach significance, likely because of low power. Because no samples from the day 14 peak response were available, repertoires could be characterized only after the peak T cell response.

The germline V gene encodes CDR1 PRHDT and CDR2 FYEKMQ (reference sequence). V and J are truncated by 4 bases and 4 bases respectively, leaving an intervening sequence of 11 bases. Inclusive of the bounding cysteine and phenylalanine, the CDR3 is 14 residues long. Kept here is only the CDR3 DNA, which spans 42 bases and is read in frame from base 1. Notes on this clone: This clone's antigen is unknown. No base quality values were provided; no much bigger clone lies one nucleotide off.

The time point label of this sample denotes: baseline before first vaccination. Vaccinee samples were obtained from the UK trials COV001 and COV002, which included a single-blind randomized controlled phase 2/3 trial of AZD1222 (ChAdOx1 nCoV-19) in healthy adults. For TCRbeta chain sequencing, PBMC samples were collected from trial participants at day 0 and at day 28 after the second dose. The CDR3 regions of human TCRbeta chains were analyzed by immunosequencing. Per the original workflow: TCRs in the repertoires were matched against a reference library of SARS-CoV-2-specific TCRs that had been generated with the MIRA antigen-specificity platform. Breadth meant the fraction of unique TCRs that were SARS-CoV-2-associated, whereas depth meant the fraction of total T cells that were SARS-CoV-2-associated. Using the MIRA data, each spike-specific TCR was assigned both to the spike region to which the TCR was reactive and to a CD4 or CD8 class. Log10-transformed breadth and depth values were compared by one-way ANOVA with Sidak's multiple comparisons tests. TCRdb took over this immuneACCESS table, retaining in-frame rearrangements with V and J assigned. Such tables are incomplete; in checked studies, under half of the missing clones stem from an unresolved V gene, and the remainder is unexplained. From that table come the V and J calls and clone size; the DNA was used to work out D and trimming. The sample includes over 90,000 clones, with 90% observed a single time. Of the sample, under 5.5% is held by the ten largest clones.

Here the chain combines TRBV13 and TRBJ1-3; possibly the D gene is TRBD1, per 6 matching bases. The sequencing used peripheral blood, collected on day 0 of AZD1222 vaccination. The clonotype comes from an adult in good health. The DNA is TGTGCCAGCAGCTCCCAGGGGAAAGGAAACACCATATATTTT. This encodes CASSSQGKGNTIYF.